One and the same sample provided the 18 T cell receptor beta chains below, sequenced in a study of cytomegalovirus exposure and HLA in healthy donors. The PCR used 60 Vbeta and 13 Jbeta primers. Sequenced by immunoSEQ multiplex PCR; TCRdb stores in-frame clones only, minus some. The sample holds 150,000 to 200,000 clones, more than 85% seen once. The specimen was PBMCs. Every receptor here comes from a girl under three years old in good health and CMV-seronegative.

This clone was seen a few times. J is TRBJ2-4 and V is TRBV7-9; D gene unclear. CDR1 is SEHNR and CDR2 is FQNEAQ in the germline V gene (reference sequence). Trimming cost V 1 base and J 3 bases, with 7 bases left between them. CDR3 length: 14 residues. The DNA of the CDR3 is TGTGCCAGCAGCTTAGTAGTTAGCAAAAACATTCAGTACTTC. It translates to CASSLVVSKNIQYF. The full variable domain, with the rest looked up from reference TRBV7-9 and TRBJ2-4, is DTGVSQNPRHKITKRGQNVTFRCDPISEHNRLYWYRQTLGQGPEFLTYFQNEAQLEKSRLLSDRFSAERPKGSFSTLEIQRTEQGDSAMYLCASSLVVSKNIQYFGAGTRLSVL.

This chain uses TRBV7-2 with TRBJ1-2; the match to TRBD1 covers 7 bases. Trimming removed 2 bases from V and 8 bases from J; junction bases left unmatched: 5. The CDR3 runs 13 residues. Per germline, CDR1 SGHTA and CDR2 FQGNSA. The CDR3 loop reads CASSLTQGSGYTF. The CDR3 nucleotides read TGTGCCAGCAGCTTAACACAGGGGAGCGGCTACACCTTC.

The chain uses TRBV28 and TRBJ2-7; D unclear. The V and J ends lost 6 bases and 2 bases respectively, with 8 bases between them. Germline V lookup: CDR1 MDHEN, CDR2 SYDVKM. The length of the CDR3 is 12 residues. CDR3 coding DNA: TGTGCCAGCAGCCGACAAACCTACGAGCAGTACTTC. Translation: CASSRQTYEQYF.

J is TRBJ1-2 and V is TRBV6-5, with 7 bases lining up with TRBD1. There are 15 residues in the CDR3. Per the germline V gene, CDR1 is MNHEY and CDR2 is SVGAGI. Germline trimming cut 6 bases from V and 2 bases from J; bases unmatched to any gene: 9. The CDR3 spells CASRPAGTANYGYTF. The CDR3 DNA reads TGTGCCAGCAGACCTGCGGGGACAGCCAACTATGGCTACACCTTC.

This chain uses TRBV2 with TRBJ2-2, with 9 nucleotides matching TRBD2. The germline gives CDR1 SNHLY, CDR2 FYNNEI. This CDR3 is 14 amino acids long. The trim removed 4 bases at V and 7 bases at J, leaving 4 bases unmatched. The CDR3 nucleotides are TGTGCCAGCAGTGTGCGGGGGGGCGGCGGGGAGCTGTTTTTT. Its translation is CASSVRGGGGELFF.

The chain has TRBV7-2 and TRBJ1-4, with D possibly being TRBD1 (6 bases). The ends were cut back, 5 bases at V and 4 bases at J, with 8 bases in the middle. Germline CDR1 reads SGHTA; CDR2 reads FQGNSA. The CDR3 contains 13 residues. The CDR3 loop reads CASSQDSNEKLFF. The CDR3 DNA is TGTGCCAGCAGCCAGGACAGTAATGAAAAACTGTTTTTT.

This chain uses TRBV19 with TRBJ2-3; TRBD1 aligns across 7 bases. CDR1 LNHDA and CDR2 SQIVND come from the germline V gene (reference sequence). This CDR3 spans 14 amino acids. V gave up 4 bases and J gave up 3 bases; unmatched junction bases: 4. The CDR3 region is CASSTEQGTDTQYF. For the CDR3, the DNA is TGTGCCAGTAGTACCGAACAGGGGACAGATACGCAGTATTTT. The full variable domain, in which reference TRBV19 and TRBJ2-3 provide the parts outside the CDR3, is DGGITQSPKYLFRKEGQNVTLSCEQNLNHDAMYWYRQDPGQGLRLIYYSQIVNDFQKGDIAEGYSVSREKKESFPLTVTSAQKNPTAFYLCASSTEQGTDTQYFGPGTRLTVL.

V usage is TRBV7-8 and J usage is TRBJ2-1; D remains ambiguous. V was trimmed by 4 bases and J by 3 bases, leaving 16 bases between them. Germline V gene data show CDR1 as SGHVS and CDR2 as FQNEAQ. The CDR3 is made up of 16 amino acids. The CDR3 DNA follows: TGTGCCAGCAGCTCCCTCCTTGCAGGCTACTACAATGAGCAGTTCTTC. It is translated as CASSSLLAGYYNEQFF.

This clone was observed a single time. This chain joins TRBV5-6 and TRBJ2-5; TRBD1 might be the D (7 bases). The V gene's germline CDR1 is SGHDT and CDR2 YYEEEE. With 4 bases removed from V and 1 base from J, the gap between germline ends came to 8 bases. The CDR3 has 13 amino acids. DNA of the CDR3: TGTGCCAGCAGCCAGGGGGGCCAAGAGACCCAGTACTTC. Residues: CASSQGGQETQYF.

This chain joins TRBV5-8 and TRBJ1-6, with 8 positions matching TRBD1. The CDR3 runs 14 residues. Germline CDR1 reads SGHTS; CDR2 reads YDEGEE. Trimming took 2 bases from V and 9 from J; bases not matched to a gene: 4. Here the CDR3 DNA reads TGTGCCAGCAGCTTTCGGCAGGGGGCTTCACCCCTCCACTTT. Its translation is CASSFRQGASPLHF. The variable domain in full, completed from reference TRBV5-8 and TRBJ1-6, reads EAGVTQSPTHLIKTRGQQATLRCSPISGHTSVYWYQQALGLGLQFLLWYDEGEERNRGNFPPRFSGRQFPNYSSELNVNALELEDSALYLCASSFRQGASPLHFGNGTRLTVT.

The V gene is TRBV4-2, the J gene TRBJ2-3; 7 nucleotides match TRBD2. CDR3 length: 15 residues. Germline lookup yields CDR1 LGHNA and CDR2 YNFKEQ. The V segment lost 3 bases and the J segment 1 base; nucleotides outside the gene matches: 4. The CDR3 reads CASSQEGRGTDTQYF. The CDR3 DNA sequence: TGTGCCAGCAGCCAGGAAGGGAGGGGCACAGATACGCAGTATTTT.

The rearrangement uses TRBV6-5 and TRBJ1-6; perhaps TRBD1 as D (5 bases). The CDR3 length is 16 residues. Germline loops: CDR1 MNHEY, CDR2 SVGAGI. V was trimmed by 2 bases and J by 0 bases, leaving 8 bases between them. The CDR3 here is CASSYRGHSYNSPLHF. The CDR3 DNA reads as TGTGCCAGCAGTTACAGGGGCCACTCCTATAATTCACCCCTCCACTTT.

The chain joins TRBV30 to TRBJ2-1; D might be TRBD2 (6 bases). The V and J ends lost 3 bases and 3 bases respectively, with 12 bases between them. Looked up from germline, CDR1 is GTSNPN and CDR2 is SVGIG (reference sequence). The CDR3 spans 14 residues. The DNA for the CDR3 is TGTGCCTGGAGCTTTTTAGCGGACTACAATGAGCAGTTCTTC. It yields the protein CAWSFLADYNEQFF.

This clone was seen only once. The sample contains more than one DNA sequence encoding this CDR3. This chain connects TRBV4-1 to TRBJ2-7, with a weak D call TRBD1 (6 bases). V dropped 0 bases and J dropped 4 bases, with 10 bases sitting between them. The CDR3 covers 14 residues. The germline V gene encodes CDR1 MGHRA and CDR2 YSYEKL. The CDR3 DNA reads TGCGCCAGCAGCCAAGACAGGGGCGGTTACGAGCAGTACTTC. Protein sequence: CASSQDRGGYEQYF.

The genes are TRBV30 and TRBJ2-3; 8 bases agree with TRBD2. CDR1 is GTSNPN and CDR2 is SVGIG in the germline V gene (reference sequence). This CDR3 contains 15 residues. V trimming: 2 bases; J trimming: 4 bases; junction bases outside the gene matches: 8. The CDR3 DNA follows: TGTGCCTGGAGTATGGGGAGCGGGAGTTCAGATACGCAGTATTTT. Residues: CAWSMGSGSSDTQYF.

The rearrangement uses TRBV7-9 and TRBJ1-6; 9 positions match TRBD1. The CDR3 spans 16 residues. CDR1 and CDR2 from the germline V gene are SEHNR and FQNEAQ (reference sequence). With 5 bases clipped from V and 6 bases from J, the junction kept 8 bases outside the gene matches. The CDR3 protein is CASSNTPGQGNSPLHF. CDR3 nucleotide sequence: TGTGCCAGCAGCAACACCCCGGGACAGGGTAATTCACCCCTCCACTTT.

This clone was counted a single time. The J gene is TRBJ2-1, the V gene TRBV11-2, with 12 bases identical to TRBD2. Germline V gene data show CDR1 as SGHAT and CDR2 as FQNNGV. V dropped 5 bases and J dropped 7; count of bases not matched to a gene: 9. This CDR3 spans 16 amino acids. The CDR3 region has the DNA TGTGCCAGCAGCCTCCCAGGACTAGCGGGAAGTAATGAGCAGTTCTTC. This gives the protein CASSLPGLAGSNEQFF.

The genes are TRBV2 and TRBJ2-2; 12 nucleotides align to TRBD2. Losses at the gene ends were 8 bases for V and 3 bases for J; bases not matched to a gene: 4. Germline-derived CDR1 and CDR2 are SNHLY and FYNNEI. The CDR3 spans 15 residues. The CDR3 loop is CASLGLAGHTGELFF. DNA for the CDR3: TGTGCCAGCTTGGGACTAGCGGGTCACACCGGGGAGCTGTTTTTT.